The sequence of this TCR beta chain was determined in a study of PD-1 blockade in mismatch repair-deficient tumors. Study-wide context: Enrolled about 2012-2016, patients had progressing, pretreated mismatch repair-deficient cancers of around 12 types. Study observations and caveats: Tumor-resident clones, often undetectable pretreatment in blood, expanded then contracted after pembrolizumab.

All patients were mismatch repair deficient, assessed by either PCR or immunohistochemistry. Three pembrolizumab responders had their TCRs sequenced. The repertoire was sequenced with immunoSEQ multiplex PCR; TCRdb's copy has only in-frame clones and lacks some. This table has tens of thousands of clones, around 73% appearing once. V gave up 3 bases and J gave up 2 bases, with 9 bases separating them. This CDR3 has 13 residues. Germline values: CDR1 SQVTM, CDR2 ANQGSEA. Comment on this clone: Antigen unknown.

The chain is built from TRBV29-1 and TRBJ2-3, with D perhaps matching TRBD2 (6 bases). The starting material was peripheral blood, obtained 4 weeks after starting pembrolizumab. The TCR sequence derives from an adult with mismatch repair-deficient cancer. The CDR3 protein is CSVDGGNTDTQYF. The CDR3 coding sequence is TGCAGCGTTGACGGCGGGAACACAGATACGCAGTATTTT.